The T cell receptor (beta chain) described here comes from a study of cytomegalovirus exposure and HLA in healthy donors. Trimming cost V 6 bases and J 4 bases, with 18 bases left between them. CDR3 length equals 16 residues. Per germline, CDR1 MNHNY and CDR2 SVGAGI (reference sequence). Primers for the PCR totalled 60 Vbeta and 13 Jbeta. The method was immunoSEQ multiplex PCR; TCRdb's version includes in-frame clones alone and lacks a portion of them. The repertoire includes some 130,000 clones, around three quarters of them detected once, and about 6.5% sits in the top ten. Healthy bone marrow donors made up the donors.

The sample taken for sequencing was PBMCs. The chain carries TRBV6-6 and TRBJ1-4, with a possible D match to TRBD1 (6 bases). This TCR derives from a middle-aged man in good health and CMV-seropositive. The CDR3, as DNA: TGTGCCAGCAGCTTACCGCCGACAGGCCTTAATGAAAAACTGTTTTTT. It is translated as CASSLPPTGLNEKLFF.